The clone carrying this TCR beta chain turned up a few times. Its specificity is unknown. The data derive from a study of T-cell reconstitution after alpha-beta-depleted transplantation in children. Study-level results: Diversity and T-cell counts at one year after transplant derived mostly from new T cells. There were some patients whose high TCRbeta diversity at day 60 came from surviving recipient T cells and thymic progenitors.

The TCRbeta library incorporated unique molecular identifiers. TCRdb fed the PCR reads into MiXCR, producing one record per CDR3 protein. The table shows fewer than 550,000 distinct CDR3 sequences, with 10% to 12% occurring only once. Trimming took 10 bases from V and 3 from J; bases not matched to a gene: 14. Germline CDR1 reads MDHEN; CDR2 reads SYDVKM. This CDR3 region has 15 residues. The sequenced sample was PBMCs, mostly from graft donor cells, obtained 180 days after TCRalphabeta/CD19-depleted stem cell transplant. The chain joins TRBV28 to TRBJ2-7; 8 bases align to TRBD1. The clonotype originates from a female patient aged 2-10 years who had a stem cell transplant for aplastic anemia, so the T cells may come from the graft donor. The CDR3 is CATSDRAEVVYEQYF. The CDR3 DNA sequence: TGTGCCACTTCGGACAGGGCCGAGGTTGTCTACGAGCAGTACTTC.